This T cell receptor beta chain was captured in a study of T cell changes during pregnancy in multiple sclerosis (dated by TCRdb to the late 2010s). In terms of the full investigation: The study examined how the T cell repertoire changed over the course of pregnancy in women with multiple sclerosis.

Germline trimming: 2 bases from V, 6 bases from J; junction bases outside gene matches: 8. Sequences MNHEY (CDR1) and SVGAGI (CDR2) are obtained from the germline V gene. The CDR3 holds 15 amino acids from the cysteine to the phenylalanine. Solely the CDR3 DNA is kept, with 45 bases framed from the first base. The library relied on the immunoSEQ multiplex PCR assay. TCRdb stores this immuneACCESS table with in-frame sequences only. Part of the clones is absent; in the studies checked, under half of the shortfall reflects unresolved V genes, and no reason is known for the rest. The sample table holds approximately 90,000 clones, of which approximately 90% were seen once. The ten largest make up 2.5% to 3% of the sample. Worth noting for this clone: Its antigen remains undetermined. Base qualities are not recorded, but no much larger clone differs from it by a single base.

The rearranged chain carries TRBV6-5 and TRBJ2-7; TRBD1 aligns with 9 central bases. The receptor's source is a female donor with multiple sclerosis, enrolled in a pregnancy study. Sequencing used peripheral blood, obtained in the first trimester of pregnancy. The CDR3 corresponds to CASSYTTGTGFEQYF. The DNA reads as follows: TGTGCCAGCAGTTACACTACCGGGACAGGGTTCGAGCAGTACTTC.